This T cell receptor (beta chain) was captured by sequencing in a study of cytotoxic CD8 clonotypes in ibrutinib-treated CLL. The overall study: Patients: some 11 relapsed/refractory, fewer than 16 treatment-naive, under 18 IGHV unmutated. General study findings and limits: Clonality went up at the time of ibrutinib response, stayed stable in sustained remission, and later dropped back toward its baseline level at progression.

Comments on this clone: What it binds is unknown.

Some clones are missing from TCRdb's copy, which holds only in-frame ones; the method was immunoSEQ multiplex PCR. Of some 65,000 clones listed, roughly 57% are singletons. In germline, CDR1 is ENHRY, CDR2 SYGVKD. J lost 5 bases, V lost 4 bases, and 6 bases had no gene match. This CDR3 spans 14 amino acids. The rearrangement links TRBV10-3 to TRBJ2-3, with 7 nucleotides matching TRBD2. The sample consisted of PBMCs, taken after 12 months of ibrutinib treatment. The TCR comes from a human donor with chronic lymphocytic leukemia. CDR3 protein: CAISALVAGDTQYF. The CDR3 nucleotides read TGTGCCATCAGTGCCTTGGTAGCGGGAGATACGCAGTATTTT.